What follows describes a single TCR beta chain. Its antigen is unidentified. The data stem from a study of OX40 agonist ivuxolimab in advanced cancers. The wider study: Patient treatment consisted of intravenous ivuxolimab administration every 2 weeks at 0.01 to 10 mg/kg.

TCRdb keeps only in-frame clones here, not all; method: immunoSEQ multiplex PCR. The sample yields about 61,000 clones, under 85% seen once. Autoimmune disease history or systemic immunosuppression led to patients being barred. Baseline, cycle 4 day 1, and cycle 7 day 1 were the blood sampling points. The CDR3 totals 19 residues. In germline, CDR1 is MGHRA, CDR2 YSYEKL. J gave up 4 bases and V 4 bases, and 21 bases lay outside the gene matches. Findings and caveats of the study: At doses 0.1 to 3.0 mg/kg, CD4+ and CD8+ clones expanded.

Sample: CD4+ or CD8+ T cells sorted from blood, taken in a trial of the OX40 agonist ivuxolimab. The sequence was collected from an adult with an advanced solid tumor such as melanoma, head and neck, liver or kidney cancer. The chain recombines TRBV4-1 with TRBJ2-7; 8 bases are shared with TRBD1. CDR3 sequence: CASSRLPLQQGGKVYEQYF. CDR3 in DNA: TGCGCCAGCAGCCGTTTGCCGCTTCAACAGGGGGGAAAGGTATACGAGCAGTACTTC.